These 18 T cell receptor beta chains were sequenced from one sample in a study of radiation and T cells in renal cell carcinoma. The protocol was immunoSEQ multiplex PCR, while the TCRdb copy is restricted to in-frame clones and leaves out a portion. The data hold about 16,000 clones, with 50% to 65% observed a single time. Regarding treatment: treatment-naive control, cytoreductive nephrectomy. Sequenced here: tumor tissue, sampled from a patient whose treatment was nephrectomy without radiotherapy. All receptors derive from a man in his forties with renal cell carcinoma.

This clone has just a few counts. The chain has TRBV6-5 and TRBJ2-1; maybe TRBD2 (6 bases). This CDR3 contains 16 residues. The V gene's germline CDR1 is MNHEY and CDR2 SVGAGI. The germline V and J ends were trimmed by 0 bases and 2 bases, with 11 bases remaining between them. This chain's CDR3 is CASSYSSGEAYNEQFF. As DNA, the CDR3 is TGTGCCAGCAGTTACTCGTCCGGGGAGGCCTACAATGAGCAGTTCTTC.

V gene TRBV10-2 combines with J gene TRBJ1-2; D is undetermined. The CDR3 extends over 16 amino acids. CDR1 WSHSY and CDR2 SAAADI come from the germline V gene. V dropped 3 bases and J dropped 4 bases, with 18 bases sitting between them. The CDR3 protein is CASSDSASAIRYGYTF. The CDR3 coding sequence is TGCGCCAGCAGTGATTCAGCATCCGCCATACGCTATGGCTACACCTTC.

J is TRBJ1-5 and V is TRBV4-1; D is uncertain. This CDR3 has 13 residues. Per the germline V gene, CDR1 is MGHRA and CDR2 is YSYEKL. With 1 base removed from V and 5 bases from J, the gap between germline ends came to 6 bases. DNA for the CDR3: TGCGCCAGCAGCCAAGGGGAAGATCAGCCCCAGCATTTT. Protein sequence: CASSQGEDQPQHF.

In its sample, this clone was seen a few times. J is TRBJ1-6 and V is TRBV28; a weak D match, TRBD1 (6 bases). Germline V gene data show CDR1 as MDHEN and CDR2 as SYDVKM. This CDR3 contains 14 residues. V lost 3 bases to trimming and J lost 14 bases, with 17 bases between them. The CDR3 reads CASSFGTSGRTLHF. CDR3 nucleotides: TGTGCCAGCAGTTTTGGGACATCGGGGAGGACCCTCCACTTT. The variable domain in full, with the rest retrieved from reference TRBV28 and TRBJ1-6, is DVKVTQSSRYLVKRTGEKVFLECVQDMDHENMFWYRQDPGLGLRLIYFSYDVKMKEKGDIPEGYSVSREKKERFSLILESASTNQTSMYLCASSFGTSGRTLHFGNGTRLTVT.

The chain couples TRBV9 to TRBJ1-1; no firm D call. The CDR3 extends over 13 amino acids. V shed 2 bases and J shed 6 bases, with 11 bases lying between them. Germline CDR1 reads SGDLS; CDR2 reads YYNGEE. The CDR3 DNA reads TGTGCCAGCAGCGTGTCAGGCTCGGCTGAAGCTTTCTTT. As protein: CASSVSGSAEAFF.

The chain couples TRBV10-3 to TRBJ2-7; no firm D call. Trimming removed 10 bases at V and 5 bases at J, with 12 bases between. The CDR3 has 11 amino acids. The germline gives CDR1 ENHRY, CDR2 SYGVKD. This CDR3 is CATTSVNEQYF. The CDR3 coding sequence is TGTGCCACCACAAGTGTCAACGAGCAGTACTTC.

This CDR3 is CASSLGGTSRSYNEQFF. In DNA, the CDR3 is TGTGCCAGCAGCTTAGGTGGGACTAGTAGGTCCTACAATGAGCAGTTCTTC. The chain combines TRBV7-2 with TRBJ2-1, with 8 bases lining up with TRBD2. The CDR3 has 17 amino acids. Trimming took 1 base from V and 1 from J; bases not matched to a gene: 6. The germline gives CDR1 SGHTA, CDR2 FQGNSA.

The DNA for the CDR3 is TGCGCCAGCAGCCAAAGGATGGCAGGGGGTTCTGGAAACACCATATATTTT. It yields the protein CASSQRMAGGSGNTIYF. V usage is TRBV4-3 and J usage is TRBJ1-3, with TRBD1 identical over 7 bases. The trim removed 2 bases at V and 1 base at J, leaving 8 bases unmatched. This CDR3 is built from 17 residues. Germline CDR1 and CDR2: LGHNA and YSLEER.

This clone was counted once. This rearrangement joins TRBV5-1 to TRBJ2-2; D may correspond to TRBD1 or TRBD2 (6 bases each). CDR1 is SGHRS, CDR2 YFSETQ, per germline. The CDR3 runs 16 residues. Trimming stripped 0 bases from V and 1 base from J, with 10 bases between. The CDR3 loop reads CASSLAGGQNTGELFF. For the CDR3, the DNA is TGCGCCAGCAGCTTGGCCGGGGGCCAGAACACCGGGGAGCTGTTTTTT. The complete variable domain, with remaining parts taken from reference TRBV5-1 and TRBJ2-2, reads KAGVTQTPRYLIKTRGQQVTLSCSPISGHRSVSWYQQTPGQGLQFLFEYFSETQRNKGNFPGRFSGRQFSNSRSEMNVSTLELGDSALYLCASSLAGGQNTGELFFGEGSRLTVL.

This chain links TRBV5-1 with TRBJ2-1; D is perhaps TRBD1 (6 bases). V dropped 0 bases and J dropped 7 bases, with 14 bases sitting between them. From germline, CDR1 is SGHRS and CDR2 YFSETQ. CDR3 length: 15 amino acids. CDR3 loop: CASSLEPRGVNEQFF. DNA for the CDR3: TGCGCCAGCAGCTTGGAGCCCAGGGGAGTTAATGAGCAGTTCTTC.

The chain couples TRBV29-1 to TRBJ1-2, with a weak D call TRBD1 (6 bases). V was trimmed by 0 bases and J by 5 bases, leaving 10 bases between them. CDR1 is SQVTM, CDR2 ANQGSEA, per germline. The CDR3 runs to 13 residues. CDR3 bases: TGCAGCGTTGAAGATGGTGGACAGTATGGCTACACCTTC. Residues: CSVEDGGQYGYTF.

The chain joins TRBV11-3 to TRBJ1-2; D remains unclear. The germline gives CDR1 SGHNT, CDR2 YENEEA. Trimming shortened V by 1 base and J by 2 bases, and 8 bases separated the two germline ends. The CDR3 spans 14 residues. Here the CDR3 DNA reads TGTGCCAGCAGCTTAGGGGTGGGGAACTATGGCTACACCTTC. It yields the protein CASSLGVGNYGYTF. Full variable domain (outside the CDR3, taken from reference TRBV11-3 and TRBJ1-2): EAGVVQSPRYKIIEKKQPVAFWCNPISGHNTLYWYLQNLGQGPELLIRYENEEAVDDSQLPKDRFSAERLKGVDSTLKIQPAELGDSAVYLCASSLGVGNYGYTFGSGTRLTVV.

The rearrangement links TRBV5-4 to TRBJ2-5; D call uncertain. The CDR3 extends over 14 amino acids. Germline V CDR1 and CDR2: SGHNT, YYREEE (reference sequence). V shed 1 base and J shed 4 bases, with 11 bases lying between them. CDR3 sequence: CASSLRQPRETQYF. CDR3 coding DNA: TGTGCCAGCAGCTTGCGGCAGCCAAGAGAGACCCAGTACTTC.

The genes are TRBV6-5 and TRBJ1-2, with 9 bases matching TRBD1. This CDR3 has 14 amino acids. J lost 7 bases, V lost 4 bases, and 7 bases had no gene match. In germline, CDR1 is MNHEY, CDR2 SVGAGI. The DNA for the CDR3 is TGTGCCAGCAGTTTATCCGGGACAGGGTCTGGCTACACCTTC. It specifies CASSLSGTGSGYTF.

This clone was picked up a small number of times. The chain joins TRBV5-8 to TRBJ2-7; tentatively, D is TRBD1 (6 bases). Between the trimmed V and J ends, which lost 4 bases and 3 bases, there was a span of 14 bases. The CDR3 has 14 residues. The V gene's germline CDR1 is SGHTS and CDR2 YDEGEE. In nucleotides, the CDR3 is TGTGCCAGCAGCACAGGGTCAACCCTCTACGAGCAGTACTTC. The encoded protein is CASSTGSTLYEQYF. The entire variable domain, with the rest obtained from reference TRBV5-8 and TRBJ2-7, is as follows: EAGVTQSPTHLIKTRGQQATLRCSPISGHTSVYWYQQALGLGLQFLLWYDEGEERNRGNFPPRFSGRQFPNYSSELNVNALELEDSALYLCASSTGSTLYEQYFGPGTRLTVT.

The genes are TRBV6-5 and TRBJ1-6; D unclear. CDR1 is MNHEY, CDR2 SVGAGI, per germline. V lost 6 bases and J 5 bases, leaving 11 bases between the germline ends. The CDR3 has 14 residues. The CDR3 here is CASSLQSNNSPLHF. The CDR3 nucleotides are TGTGCCAGCAGCTTACAGAGCAATAATTCACCCCTCCACTTT.

The chain joins TRBV7-3 to TRBJ1-1, with 7 positions matching TRBD1. The CDR3 sequence is 13 residues long. J lost 4 bases, V lost 1 base, and 0 bases had no gene match. Per the germline V gene, CDR1 is SGHTA and CDR2 is FQGTGA. CDR3: CASSLNRGTEAFF. The CDR3 bases are TGTGCCAGCAGCTTAAACAGGGGCACTGAAGCTTTCTTT.

The chain recombines TRBV19 with TRBJ1-2; 7 bases line up with TRBD1. V was pared by 4 bases and J by 4 bases, with 6 bases of the junction left unmatched. This CDR3 has 14 residues. The germline CDR1 and CDR2 sequences are LNHDA and SQIVND (reference sequence). CDR3 sequence (DNA): TGTGCCAGTAGTACCTCCGGGACAGTCTATGGCTACACCTTC. Encoded protein: CASSTSGTVYGYTF.